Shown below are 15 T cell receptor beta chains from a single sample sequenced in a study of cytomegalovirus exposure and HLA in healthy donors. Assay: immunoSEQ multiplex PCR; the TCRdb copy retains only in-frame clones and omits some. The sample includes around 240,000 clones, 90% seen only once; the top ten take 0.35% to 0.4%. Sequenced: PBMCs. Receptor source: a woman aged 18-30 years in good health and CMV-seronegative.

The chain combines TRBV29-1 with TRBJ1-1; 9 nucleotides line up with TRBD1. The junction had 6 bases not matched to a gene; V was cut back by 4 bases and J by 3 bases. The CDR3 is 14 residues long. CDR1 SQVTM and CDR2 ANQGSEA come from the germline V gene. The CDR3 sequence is CSVVQGAKDTEAFF. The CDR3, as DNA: TGCAGCGTTGTACAGGGGGCGAAGGACACTGAAGCTTTCTTT.

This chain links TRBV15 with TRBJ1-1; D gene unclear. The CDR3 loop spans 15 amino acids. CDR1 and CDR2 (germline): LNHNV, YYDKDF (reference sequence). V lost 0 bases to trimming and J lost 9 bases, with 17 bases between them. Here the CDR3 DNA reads TGTGCCACCAGCAGAGATCTAGCAGGTCCAACAAAAGCTTTCTTT. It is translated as CATSRDLAGPTKAFF.

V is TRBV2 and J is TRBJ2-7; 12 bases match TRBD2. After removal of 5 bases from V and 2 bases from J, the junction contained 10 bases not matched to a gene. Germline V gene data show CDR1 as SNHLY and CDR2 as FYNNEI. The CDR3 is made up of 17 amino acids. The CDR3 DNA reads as TGTGCCAGCAGTACTAGCGGACTAGCGGGGTACACCTACGAGCAGTACGTC. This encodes CASSTSGLAGYTYEQYV.

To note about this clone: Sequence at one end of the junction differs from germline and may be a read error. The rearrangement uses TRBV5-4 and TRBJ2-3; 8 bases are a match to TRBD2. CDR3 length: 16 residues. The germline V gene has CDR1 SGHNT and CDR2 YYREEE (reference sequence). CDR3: CASSAEGLASGGLQRF. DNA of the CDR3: TGTGCCAGCAGCGCCGAGGGTTTAGCCAGCGGGGGCCTCCAGCGTTTT.

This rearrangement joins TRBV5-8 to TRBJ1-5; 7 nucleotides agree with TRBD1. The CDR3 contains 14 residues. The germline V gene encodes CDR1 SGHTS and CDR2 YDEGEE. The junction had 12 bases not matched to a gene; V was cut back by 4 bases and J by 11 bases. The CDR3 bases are TGTGCCAGCAGCCATACAGGGGTCGCCTGGGCCCAGCATTTT. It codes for CASSHTGVAWAQHF. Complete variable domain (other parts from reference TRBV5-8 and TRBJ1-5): EAGVTQSPTHLIKTRGQQATLRCSPISGHTSVYWYQQALGLGLQFLLWYDEGEERNRGNFPPRFSGRQFPNYSSELNVNALELEDSALYLCASSHTGVAWAQHFGDGTRLSIL.

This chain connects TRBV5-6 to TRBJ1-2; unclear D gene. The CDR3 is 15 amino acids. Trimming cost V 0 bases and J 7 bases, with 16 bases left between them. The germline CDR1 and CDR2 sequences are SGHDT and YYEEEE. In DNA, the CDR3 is TGTGCCAGCAGCTTGGATTTCCCGGCTCGGGGTGGCTACACCTTC. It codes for CASSLDFPARGGYTF. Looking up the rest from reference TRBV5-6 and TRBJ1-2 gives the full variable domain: DAGVTQSPTHLIKTRGQQVTLRCSPKSGHDTVSWYQQALGQGPQFIFQYYEEEERQRGNFPDRFSGHQFPNYSSELNVNALLLGDSALYLCASSLDFPARGGYTFGSGTRLTVV.

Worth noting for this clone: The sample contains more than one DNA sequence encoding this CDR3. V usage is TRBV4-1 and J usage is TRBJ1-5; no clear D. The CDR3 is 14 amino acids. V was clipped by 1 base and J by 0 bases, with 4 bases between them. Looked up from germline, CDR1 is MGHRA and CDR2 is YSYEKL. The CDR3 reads CASSQAYSNQPQHF. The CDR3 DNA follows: TGCGCCAGCAGCCAAGCTTATAGCAATCAGCCCCAGCATTTT.

DNA of the CDR3: TGTGCCAGCAGCTTAGGGTTTCGGGATAATGAGCAGTTCTTC. Its translation: CASSLGFRDNEQFF. The chain combines TRBV5-5 with TRBJ2-1; tentative D call: TRBD2 (5 bases). Germline-derived CDR1 and CDR2 are SGHKS and YYEKEE (reference sequence). The CDR3 has 14 amino acids. With 2 bases removed from V and 7 bases from J, the gap between germline ends came to 13 bases.

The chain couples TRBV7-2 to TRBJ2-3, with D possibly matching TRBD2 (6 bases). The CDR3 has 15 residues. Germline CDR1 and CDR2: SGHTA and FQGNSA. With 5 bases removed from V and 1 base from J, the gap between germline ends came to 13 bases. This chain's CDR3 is CASSGPSVGTDTQYF. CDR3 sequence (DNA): TGTGCCAGCAGCGGCCCTAGCGTTGGCACAGATACGCAGTATTTT.

This CDR3 is CASSYTGEDDEKLFF. In DNA form, the CDR3 reads TGCGCCAGCAGCTATACAGGGGAGGATGATGAAAAACTGTTTTTT. V and J are TRBV5-1 and TRBJ1-4, with TRBD1 matching 7 bases. The CDR3 sequence is 15 residues long. The germline CDR1 and CDR2 sequences are SGHRS and YFSETQ. The V segment lost 3 bases and the J segment 6 bases; nucleotides outside the gene matches: 8.

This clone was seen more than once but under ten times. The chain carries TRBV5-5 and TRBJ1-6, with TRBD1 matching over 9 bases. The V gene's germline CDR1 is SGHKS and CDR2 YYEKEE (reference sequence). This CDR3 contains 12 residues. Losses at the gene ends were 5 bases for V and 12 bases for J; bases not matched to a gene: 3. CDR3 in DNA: TGTGCCAGCAGATGGACAGGGGAACCCCTCCACTTT. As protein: CASRWTGEPLHF.

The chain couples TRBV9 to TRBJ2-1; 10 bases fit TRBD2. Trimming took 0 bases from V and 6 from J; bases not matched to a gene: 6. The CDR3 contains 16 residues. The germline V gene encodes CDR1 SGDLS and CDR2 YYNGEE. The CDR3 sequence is CASSVDGSGGSNEQFF. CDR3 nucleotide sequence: TGTGCCAGCAGCGTAGATGGTAGCGGGGGGTCCAATGAGCAGTTCTTC.

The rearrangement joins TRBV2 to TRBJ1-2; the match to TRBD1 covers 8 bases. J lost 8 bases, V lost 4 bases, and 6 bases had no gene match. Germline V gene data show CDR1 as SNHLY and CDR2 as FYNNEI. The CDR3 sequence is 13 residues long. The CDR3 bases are TGTGCCAGCAGTGGGACAGGGAAAGGCGGCTACACCTTC. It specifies CASSGTGKGGYTF.

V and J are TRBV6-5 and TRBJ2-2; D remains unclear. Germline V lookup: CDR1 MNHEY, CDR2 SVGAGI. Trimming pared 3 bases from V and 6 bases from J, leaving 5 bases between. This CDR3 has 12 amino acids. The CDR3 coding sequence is TGTGCCAGCAGTTATGGGCCCGGGGAGCTGTTTTTT. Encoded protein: CASSYGPGELFF.

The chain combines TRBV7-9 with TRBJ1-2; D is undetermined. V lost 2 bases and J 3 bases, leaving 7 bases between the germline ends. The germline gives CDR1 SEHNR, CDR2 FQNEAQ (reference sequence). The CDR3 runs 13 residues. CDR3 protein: CASSLPGYYGYTF. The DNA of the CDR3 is TGTGCCAGCAGCTTACCAGGCTACTATGGCTACACCTTC.